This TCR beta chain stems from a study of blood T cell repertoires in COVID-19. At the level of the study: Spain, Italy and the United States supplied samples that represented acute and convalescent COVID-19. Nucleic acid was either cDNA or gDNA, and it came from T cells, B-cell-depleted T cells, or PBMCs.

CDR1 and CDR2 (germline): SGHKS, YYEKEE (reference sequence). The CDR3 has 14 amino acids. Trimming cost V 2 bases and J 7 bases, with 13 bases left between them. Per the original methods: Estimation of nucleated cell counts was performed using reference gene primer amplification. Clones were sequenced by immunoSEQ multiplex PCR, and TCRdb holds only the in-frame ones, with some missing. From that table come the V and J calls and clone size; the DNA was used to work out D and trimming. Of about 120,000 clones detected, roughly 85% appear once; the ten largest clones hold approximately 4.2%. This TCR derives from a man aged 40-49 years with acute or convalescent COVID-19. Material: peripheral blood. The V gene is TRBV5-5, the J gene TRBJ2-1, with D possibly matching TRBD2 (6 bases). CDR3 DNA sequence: TGTGCCAGCAGCTTTAGCGGTGGGGGGAATGAGCAGTTCTTC. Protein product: CASSFSGGGNEQFF.